The 21 T cell receptor beta chains below all came from one sample that was sequenced in a study of T cell changes during pregnancy in multiple sclerosis. Repertoires were generated with immunoSEQ multiplex PCR, while TCRdb's copy carries only in-frame clones and drops some. The table shows about 68,000 clones, with 75% to 95% occurring only once. Sequences were derived from peripheral blood, sampled in the third trimester of pregnancy. The receptor set was obtained from a female donor with multiple sclerosis, enrolled in a pregnancy study.

This chain links TRBV30 with TRBJ1-1; the match to TRBD1 covers 7 bases. This CDR3 region has 13 residues. Germline V CDR1 and CDR2: GTSNPN, SVGIG (reference sequence). Trimming cost V 2 bases and J 3 bases; bases outside gene matches: 3. The CDR3 region is CAWSNTGDTEAFF. Written as DNA, the CDR3 is TGTGCCTGGAGTAACACAGGGGACACTGAAGCTTTCTTT.

The chain uses TRBV5-1 and TRBJ2-7; possibly TRBD1 for D (6 bases). The CDR3 has 13 residues. Trimming took 4 bases from V and 2 from J, leaving 10 bases between them. Germline V gives CDR1 SGHRS, CDR2 YFSETQ. The CDR3 DNA reads as TGCGCCAGCAGCCTGGACAGAACCTACGAGCAGTACTTC. Encoded protein: CASSLDRTYEQYF.

The chain carries TRBV4-3 and TRBJ2-2, with 9 bases identical to TRBD1. The CDR3 runs to 17 residues. Germline CDR1 is LGHNA and CDR2 is YSLEER. The V gene end was trimmed by 0 bases and the J gene end by 3 bases; junction bases not matched to a gene: 5. CDR3 DNA: TGCGCCAGCAGCCAAGACGGGGGGACAGGGTACACCGGGGAGCTGTTTTTT. Protein: CASSQDGGTGYTGELFF.

V and J are TRBV7-2 and TRBJ1-5; D is uncertain. The V and J ends lost 1 base and 3 bases respectively, with 10 bases between them. This CDR3 spans 15 amino acids. The germline gives CDR1 SGHTA, CDR2 FQGNSA. CDR3 sequence reads: CASSLVGGINQPQHF. In DNA, the CDR3 is TGTGCCAGCAGCTTAGTAGGAGGCATCAATCAGCCCCAGCATTTT.

This chain links TRBV11-1 with TRBJ2-5, with 8 positions matching TRBD2. CDR1 is SGHAT, CDR2 FQDESV, per germline (reference sequence). The CDR3 has 16 amino acids. The V segment lost 7 bases and the J segment 5 bases; nucleotides outside the gene matches: 15. The CDR3 loop reads CASTDTNAGLVETQYF. The CDR3 DNA sequence: TGTGCCAGCACCGATACAAATGCGGGACTAGTGGAGACCCAGTACTTC.

Of note for this clone: Other DNA sequences in the same sample also yield this CDR3. The chain links TRBV2 to TRBJ1-5, with 7 bases that match TRBD1. The germline CDR1 and CDR2 sequences are SNHLY and FYNNEI. V shed 8 bases and J 0 bases; nucleotides not matched to a gene: 4. The CDR3 loop spans 14 amino acids. This chain's CDR3 is CASRGDSSNQPQHF. CDR3 bases: TGTGCCAGCCGTGGGGACAGTAGCAATCAGCCCCAGCATTTT. Full variable domain (rest looked up from reference TRBV2 and TRBJ1-5): EPEVTQTPSHQVTQMGQEVILRCVPISNHLYFYWYRQILGQKVEFLVSFYNNEISEKSEIFDDQFSVERPDGSNFTLKIRSTKLEDSAMYFCASRGDSSNQPQHFGDGTRLSIL.

This clone was seen a single time. This chain uses TRBV18 with TRBJ1-2; D perhaps matches TRBD1 (6 bases). The CDR3 extends over 13 amino acids. Looked up from germline, CDR1 is KGHSH and CDR2 is LQKENI. Deletions cut 2 bases from V and 6 bases from J, with 10 bases between. CDR3 sequence (DNA): TGTGCCAGCTCACCAGGACAGCTCCATGGCTACACCTTC. Translated: CASSPGQLHGYTF.

This chain joins TRBV11-2 and TRBJ2-3; 11 bases are shared with TRBD1. J gave up 4 bases and V 9 bases, and 9 bases lay outside the gene matches. CDR3 length equals 15 residues. Germline V gene data show CDR1 as SGHAT and CDR2 as FQNNGV. The CDR3 loop is CASSGTGGVADTQYF. CDR3 DNA: TGTGCCAGTAGTGGGACAGGGGGAGTAGCAGATACGCAGTATTTT.

The V call is TRBV19, the J call TRBJ2-4; a weak D match, TRBD2 (7 bases). Between the trimmed V and J ends, which lost 5 bases and 15 bases, there was a span of 17 bases. This CDR3 spans 12 amino acids. Per the germline V gene, CDR1 is LNHDA and CDR2 is SQIVND (reference sequence). The CDR3 DNA sequence: TGTGCCAGTAGTCGACCCCCGGGGGGCCCGTACTTC. Protein sequence: CASSRPPGGPYF.

This rearrangement joins TRBV7-9 to TRBJ2-3; TRBD1 might be the D (5 bases). V was cut by 2 bases and J by 0 bases, with 6 bases left in between. The CDR3 has 14 residues. Germline CDR1 SEHNR, CDR2 FQNEAQ (reference sequence). CDR3 sequence (DNA): TGTGCCAGCAGCTTAAGACAGAGCACAGATACGCAGTATTTT. Its protein is CASSLRQSTDTQYF.

This chain connects TRBV19 to TRBJ1-5; D remains unclear. The germline V gene encodes CDR1 LNHDA and CDR2 SQIVND (reference sequence). The CDR3 runs 16 residues. V was shortened by 1 base and J by 4 bases, with 14 bases between the two germline ends. CDR3 DNA: TGTGCCAGTAGTATAGGGGGAGGATTCTTGAATCAGCCCCAGCATTTT. Translation gives CASSIGGGFLNQPQHF.

V gene TRBV4-3 combines with J gene TRBJ1-4, with 9 bases aligning to TRBD1. The CDR3 covers 14 residues. The V gene's germline CDR1 is LGHNA and CDR2 YSLEER. V trimming: 1 base; J trimming: 8 bases; junction bases outside the gene matches: 2. CDR3 bases: TGCGCCAGCAGCCAAGGGACAGGGGACGAAAAACTGTTTTTT. Translating it yields CASSQGTGDEKLFF.

This chain uses TRBV12-5 with TRBJ1-4; 10 positions agree with TRBD1. V shed 1 base and J 8 bases; nucleotides not matched to a gene: 4. Per the germline V gene, CDR1 is LGHNT and CDR2 is FRNRAP. The CDR3 runs to 15 residues. This CDR3 reads CASGLAGTGEEKLFF. The CDR3, as DNA: TGTGCTAGTGGTTTGGCCGGGACAGGGGAAGAAAAACTGTTTTTT.

This clone appeared a single time. The V gene is TRBV6-1, the J gene TRBJ1-4; D gene uncertain. The CDR3 totals 12 residues. The V gene lost 7 bases and the J gene lost 3 bases, with 6 bases spanning the gap. Germline V gives CDR1 MNHNS, CDR2 SASEGT. The CDR3 is CASTYSNEKLFF. For the CDR3, the DNA is TGTGCCAGCACCTACTCTAATGAAAAACTGTTTTTT.

The CDR3 protein is CASRFDPTDGLFF. In DNA form, the CDR3 reads TGCGCCAGCAGATTTGACCCGACAGACGGACTGTTTTTT. The V gene is TRBV5-1, the J gene TRBJ1-4, with D maybe TRBD1 (5 bases). The V gene lost 5 bases and the J gene lost 13 bases, with 18 bases spanning the gap. The CDR3 totals 13 residues. CDR1 is SGHRS and CDR2 is YFSETQ in the germline V gene.

V gene TRBV10-1 combines with J gene TRBJ1-2, with 10 bases identical to TRBD1. This CDR3 spans 14 amino acids. Germline trimming cut 6 bases from V and 4 bases from J; bases unmatched to any gene: 5. Per germline, CDR1 WNHNN and CDR2 SYGVQD (reference sequence). Here the CDR3 DNA reads TGCGCCAGCAGAGTACGGGACAGGGGCTATGGCTACACCTTC. Its protein is CASRVRDRGYGYTF.

CDR3 DNA sequence: TGTGCCAGCAGCTTAACTAGCGGCGAGGGGTACGAGCAGTACTTC. It yields the protein CASSLTSGEGYEQYF. The rearrangement uses TRBV7-8 and TRBJ2-7; 8 positions match TRBD2. The CDR3 has 15 residues. The germline V gene has CDR1 SGHVS and CDR2 FQNEAQ. With V trimmed by 2 bases and J by 4 bases, 7 bases remained unmatched.

The V call is TRBV9, the J call TRBJ2-1, with 8 bases matching TRBD2. Germline V gene lookup returns CDR1 SGDLS and CDR2 YYNGEE. The V and J ends lost 4 bases and 10 bases, in that order; junction bases with no gene match: 4. The CDR3 consists of 12 residues. This CDR3 is CASSSQRGEQFF. CDR3 sequence (DNA): TGTGCCAGCAGCTCCCAGCGGGGGGAGCAGTTCTTC.

In its sample, this clone was seen once. The chain employs TRBV6-6 and TRBJ1-4; D is unresolved. Per germline, CDR1 MNHNY and CDR2 SVGAGI (reference sequence). The CDR3 is 12 residues long. V shed 6 bases and J shed 8 bases, with 10 bases lying between them. This CDR3 reads CASSLPGEKLFF. The CDR3 DNA sequence: TGTGCCAGCAGCCTCCCCGGGGAAAAACTGTTTTTT.

This chain links TRBV19 with TRBJ2-1, with TRBD1 matching 7 bases. The trim removed 4 bases at V and 5 bases at J, leaving 8 bases unmatched. The CDR3 has 15 amino acids. The germline V gene encodes CDR1 LNHDA and CDR2 SQIVND (reference sequence). DNA for the CDR3: TGTGCCAGTAGTACCCGACAGGGATCGGACAATGAGCAGTTCTTC. This gives the protein CASSTRQGSDNEQFF.

V gene TRBV4-1 combines with J gene TRBJ1-5, with 10 bases lining up with TRBD1. The germline gives CDR1 MGHRA, CDR2 YSYEKL. V lost 1 base to trimming and J lost 2 bases; unmatched junction nucleotides: 11. This CDR3 has 19 amino acids. The CDR3 DNA is TGCGCCAGCAGCCAAGGGGGGACAGGGGTTCGGAAGGGCAATCAGCCCCAGCATTTT. It is translated as CASSQGGTGVRKGNQPQHF.